These 15 T cell receptor beta chains originate from one sample sequenced in a study of blood T cells in healthy people across ages. Alongside a J-beta primer mix, a sample-barcoded 5' primer served in a second PCR lasting about 7 to 12 cycles. MiXCR, applied by TCRdb to the 5' RACE reads, yields one record per CDR3 protein. This sample carries about 570,000 distinct CDR3 sequences, approximately 25% of them seen once, and the ten largest clones take approximately 18%. The sample comprised blood. Source of these receptors: a woman aged 65 to 85 in good health.

This clonotype has just a few counts. The chain carries TRBV2 and TRBJ1-4, with D tentatively TRBD1 (6 bases). There are 16 residues in the CDR3. The ends were cut back, 3 bases at V and 8 bases at J, with 19 bases in the middle. Germline V lookup: CDR1 SNHLY, CDR2 FYNNEI. This CDR3 is CASSELPTGLGEKLFF. For the CDR3, the DNA is TGTGCCAGCAGTGAGCTACCCACAGGGCTTGGCGAAAAACTGTTTTTT. Supplemented by reference TRBV2 and TRBJ1-4, the full variable domain reads EPEVTQTPSHQVTQMGQEVILRCVPISNHLYFYWYRQILGQKVEFLVSFYNNEISEKSEIFDDQFSVERPDGSNFTLKIRSTKLEDSAMYFCASSELPTGLGEKLFFGSGTQLSVL.

Worth noting for this clonotype: Its ends do not fully match the called genes, so a read error is possible. V and J are TRBV14 and TRBJ1-1; possible D gene TRBD1, 5 bases. Germline assignment: CDR1 SGHDN and CDR2 FVKESK. CDR3 length equals 15 residues. This CDR3 is CVSERTQNMNTEAFF. The CDR3 DNA sequence: TGTGTCAGCGAACGGACACAGAACATGAACACTGAAGCTTTCTTT.

This clonotype has a handful of counts. The chain links TRBV10-3 to TRBJ2-3, with D possibly matching TRBD2 (6 bases). CDR3 size: 18 residues. Germline V gives CDR1 ENHRY, CDR2 SYGVKD. The germline V and J ends were trimmed by 3 bases and 1 base, with 20 bases remaining between them. The CDR3 region has the DNA TGTGCCATCAGTGAACCACCCGGGACTGGCGGACGCACAGATACGCAGTATTTT. Encoded protein: CAISEPPGTGGRTDTQYF.

The V call is TRBV30, the J call TRBJ2-7; TRBD1 is a possible D gene (5 bases). CDR3 length equals 13 residues. Germline CDR1 GTSNPN, CDR2 SVGIG (reference sequence). Trimming stripped 4 bases from V and 1 base from J, with 11 bases between. The CDR3 here is CAWTRQISYEQYF. In nucleotides, the CDR3 is TGTGCCTGGACTCGACAGATTTCCTACGAGCAGTACTTC.

This clonotype showed up just a few times. This chain connects TRBV5-1 to TRBJ2-3; D not resolved. Looked up from germline, CDR1 is SGHRS and CDR2 is YFSETQ. CDR3 length: 15 amino acids. The ends were cut back, 1 base at V and 3 bases at J, with 12 bases in the middle. CDR3 sequence reads: CASSLSPTRTDTQYF. The CDR3 DNA sequence: TGCGCCAGCAGCTTGAGCCCGACGAGAACAGATACGCAGTATTTT.

The chain combines TRBV29-1 with TRBJ2-7; 8 nucleotides match TRBD1. CDR1 and CDR2 from the germline V gene are SQVTM and ANQGSEA. The CDR3 loop spans 14 amino acids. V was clipped by 5 bases and J by 0 bases; unmatched bases: 6. CDR3 region: CSVSIGTGSYEQYF. CDR3 DNA: TGCAGCGTTTCCATTGGGACAGGCTCCTACGAGCAGTACTTC.

V and J are TRBV20-1 and TRBJ2-3, with 9 bases aligning to TRBD2. Germline assignment: CDR1 DFQATT and CDR2 SNEGSKA (reference sequence). CDR3 length equals 17 residues. V was clipped by 6 bases and J by 0 bases; unmatched bases: 13. CDR3: CSAYSPGLAKSTDTQYF. DNA for the CDR3: TGCAGTGCCTACTCCCCGGGACTAGCAAAGAGCACAGATACGCAGTATTTT.

This clonotype was found a few times. This chain links TRBV5-1 with TRBJ2-7; TRBD1 aligns across 8 bases. J lost 7 bases, V lost 5 bases, and 8 bases had no gene match. This CDR3 has 13 residues. Germline CDR1 SGHRS, CDR2 YFSETQ. CDR3 sequence: CASSPDRVDEQYF. CDR3 nucleotides: TGCGCCAGCAGTCCGGACAGGGTGGATGAGCAGTACTTC. Filled out from reference TRBV5-1 and TRBJ2-7, the complete variable domain reads KAGVTQTPRYLIKTRGQQVTLSCSPISGHRSVSWYQQTPGQGLQFLFEYFSETQRNKGNFPGRFSGRQFSNSRSEMNVSTLELGDSALYLCASSPDRVDEQYFGPGTRLTVT.

The genes are TRBV4-2 and TRBJ2-2; 8 positions agree with TRBD1. Germline CDR1 is LGHNA and CDR2 is YNFKEQ. The trim removed 4 bases at V and 4 bases at J, leaving 5 bases unmatched. This CDR3 comprises 15 residues. The CDR3 sequence is CASSRSTGVTGELFF. The CDR3 DNA sequence: TGTGCCAGCAGCCGATCGACAGGGGTCACCGGGGAGCTGTTTTTT.

This clonotype has just a few counts. The chain is built from TRBV30 and TRBJ2-2; D is tentatively TRBD1 or TRBD2 (6 bases each). CDR1 is GTSNPN, CDR2 SVGIG, per germline (reference sequence). Trimming cost V 8 bases and J 0 bases, with 16 bases left between them. CDR3 length equals 15 residues. In nucleotides, the CDR3 is TGTGCCCGCTATAGGGGGGATACGAACACCGGGGAGCTGTTTTTT. As protein: CARYRGDTNTGELFF.

The rearrangement joins TRBV20-1 to TRBJ2-5; the match to TRBD2 covers 7 bases. Germline CDR1 and CDR2: DFQATT and SNEGSKA (reference sequence). Trimming took 0 bases from V and 5 from J; bases not matched to a gene: 6. This CDR3 spans 14 amino acids. The CDR3 nucleotides read TGCAGTGCTAGAGACGGGGGGTTCTCGGAGACCCAGTACTTC. As protein: CSARDGGFSETQYF.

The genes are TRBV3-1 and TRBJ1-1; TRBD1 matches at 7 bases. In germline, CDR1 is LGHDT, CDR2 YNNKEL (reference sequence). V was pared by 5 bases and J by 5 bases, with 8 bases of the junction left unmatched. The CDR3 contains 14 residues. CDR3 DNA: TGTGCCAGCAGCTCGGCCAGGGGGGGAACTGAAGCTTTCTTT. As protein: CASSSARGGTEAFF.

V gene TRBV7-6 combines with J gene TRBJ1-6; D may be TRBD1 (6 bases). The CDR3 covers 13 residues. V was pared by 6 bases and J by 13 bases, with 16 bases between. Germline V lookup: CDR1 SGHVS, CDR2 FNYEAQ. The CDR3 sequence is CASRPGVGRPLHF. CDR3 nucleotide sequence: TGTGCCAGCAGACCAGGGGTTGGGAGGCCCCTCCACTTT.

The rearrangement joins TRBV18 to TRBJ2-7, with D perhaps being TRBD1 or TRBD2 (5 bases each). The CDR3 runs 14 residues. Trimming took off 3 bases at V and 3 bases at J, with 12 bases between the two ends. CDR1 is KGHSH and CDR2 is LQKENI in the germline V gene. In DNA, the CDR3 is TGTGCCAGCTCACCCGGGACGGCAGTCTACGAGCAGTACTTC. This codes for CASSPGTAVYEQYF.

This clonotype was detected only a few times. This may come from a read error, since a much larger clone is one base off. This sequence joins TRBV20-1 and TRBJ2-1, with 10 bases fitting TRBD2. This CDR3 has 16 residues. Germline assignment: CDR1 DFQATT and CDR2 SNEGSKA (reference sequence). The CDR3 spells CSASWLAGDSYKEQFF. The CDR3 DNA reads as TGCAGTGCTAGCTGGCTAGCGGGGGACTCCTACAAGGAGCAGTTCTTC.